Each of the 17 T cell receptor beta chains below was sequenced from the same sample in a study of T cell responses to AZD1222 COVID-19 vaccine. Profiled with immunoSEQ multiplex PCR; TCRdb holds only in-frame clones, not every one. In the table there are about 150,000 clones, roughly 90% of which are singletons. The material sequenced was peripheral blood, taken 28 days after the second AZD1222 dose. These receptors were collected from an adult who received the AZD1222 COVID-19 vaccine.

CDR3 in amino acids: CASSQDWSRGAFF. CDR3 nucleotide sequence: TGTGCCAGCAGCCAAGATTGGTCCAGGGGAGCTTTCTTT. The V gene is TRBV3-1 (or the pseudogene TRBV3-2), the J gene TRBJ1-1; D is possibly TRBD1 (6 bases). The CDR3 is 13 residues long. In germline, CDR1 is LGHDT, CDR2 YNNKEL (reference sequence). The V gene lost 0 bases and the J gene lost 10 bases, with 12 bases spanning the gap.

V and J are TRBV11-1 and TRBJ2-5; D is ambiguous. This CDR3 region has 13 residues. Germline V gene lookup returns CDR1 SGHAT and CDR2 FQDESV (reference sequence). Trimming stripped 3 bases from V and 0 bases from J, with 5 bases between. The CDR3 region has the DNA TGTGCCAGCAGCTTCCGCTACCAAGAGACCCAGTACTTC. This codes for CASSFRYQETQYF.

The CDR3 DNA is TGTGCCAGCAGCCATGGACAGGGGCAGGGCTACACCTTC. Translated, it gives CASSHGQGQGYTF. The genes are TRBV3-1 (or the pseudogene TRBV3-2) and TRBJ1-2; TRBD1 matches at 9 bases. J gave up 8 bases and V 3 bases, and 4 bases lay outside the gene matches. The germline V gene has CDR1 LGHDT and CDR2 YNNKEL (reference sequence). The CDR3 loop spans 13 amino acids.

CDR3 sequence reads: CASSQGGSVPNIQYF. CDR3 bases: TGTGCCAGCAGCCAGGGGGGTAGCGTACCAAACATTCAGTACTTC. The chain combines TRBV3-1 (or the pseudogene TRBV3-2) with TRBJ2-4; the D gene is possibly TRBD2 (6 bases). CDR1 and CDR2 (germline): LGHDT, YNNKEL (reference sequence). The CDR3 has 15 residues. With 3 bases removed from V and 6 bases from J, the gap between germline ends came to 15 bases.

V gene TRBV12-3 or TRBV12-4 combines with J gene TRBJ1-1, with 8 bases that match TRBD1. This CDR3 comprises 12 residues. The J segment lost 9 bases and the V segment lost 1 base, leaving 1 base of the junction unmatched. The CDR3 nucleotides are TGTGCCAGCAGTTTAGGGACAGGGAAAGCTTTCTTT. Translating gives CASSLGTGKAFF.

CDR3 DNA: TGCGCCAGCAGCCCAACCCCCGGGACAGGGAGAGGGACTGAAGCTTTCTTT. It specifies CASSPTPGTGRGTEAFF. The V and J genes are TRBV5-1 and TRBJ1-1, with 9 positions matching TRBD1. V lost 4 bases, J lost 5 bases, and 15 bases stayed unmatched. CDR3 length equals 17 residues. From germline, CDR1 is SGHRS and CDR2 YFSETQ.

The V and J genes are TRBV5-1 and TRBJ2-5, with 8 positions matching TRBD2. Germline assignment: CDR1 SGHRS and CDR2 YFSETQ. CDR3 length: 17 residues. Losses at the gene ends were 6 bases for V and 2 bases for J; bases not matched to a gene: 15. Written as DNA, the CDR3 is TGCGCCAGCACCCCCGCCCCCAGCGGGAGTAGGCAAGAGACCCAGTACTTC. This encodes CASTPAPSGSRQETQYF.

The J gene is TRBJ1-5, the V gene TRBV6-1; 7 bases align to TRBD1. Germline-derived CDR1 and CDR2 are MNHNS and SASEGT. V lost 2 bases and J lost 4; bases outside the gene matches: 5. The CDR3 loop spans 15 amino acids. In DNA, the CDR3 is TGTGCCAGCAGTGAAAACAGGGGTTGGAATCAGCCCCAGCATTTT. It encodes CASSENRGWNQPQHF.

The chain links TRBV18 to TRBJ2-7; D is perhaps TRBD2 (7 bases). V shed 3 bases and J shed 3 bases, with 15 bases lying between them. Germline values: CDR1 KGHSH, CDR2 LQKENI. The CDR3 contains 15 residues. CDR3 sequence reads: CASSPLGGLDYEQYF. CDR3 DNA: TGTGCCAGCTCACCCCTGGGGGGGCTAGACTACGAGCAGTACTTC.

This sequence joins TRBV19 and TRBJ2-6; 9 nucleotides agree with TRBD1. The CDR3 contains 15 residues. From germline, CDR1 is LNHDA and CDR2 SQIVND (reference sequence). V lost 3 bases and J lost 7; bases outside the gene matches: 4. CDR3 in DNA: TGTGCCAGTAGTATGAACAGGGGGCGAGCCAACGTCCTGACTTTC. This codes for CASSMNRGRANVLTF.

The chain couples TRBV12-3 or TRBV12-4 to TRBJ2-7, with D hard to call. The CDR3 has 13 amino acids. The V and J ends lost 0 bases and 4 bases respectively, with 7 bases between them. DNA for the CDR3: TGTGCCAGCAGTTTAGCGTCGGGTTACGAGCAGTACTTC. Its translation is CASSLASGYEQYF.

This chain joins TRBV19 and TRBJ1-2; D might be TRBD1 (5 bases). This CDR3 is built from 17 residues. Germline V lookup: CDR1 LNHDA, CDR2 SQIVND (reference sequence). The V end lost 4 bases, the J end lost 2 bases, and 20 bases lay between the germline ends. The CDR3 DNA follows: TGTGCCAGTAGTAATCGACAGTTAATACCGATCAACTATGGCTACACCTTC. Translation gives CASSNRQLIPINYGYTF. Using reference TRBV19 and TRBJ1-2 for the parts outside the CDR3, the full variable domain is DGGITQSPKYLFRKEGQNVTLSCEQNLNHDAMYWYRQDPGQGLRLIYYSQIVNDFQKGDIAEGYSVSREKKESFPLTVTSAQKNPTAFYLCASSNRQLIPINYGYTFGSGTRLTVV.

This chain connects TRBV19 to TRBJ1-2; TRBD1 is a possible D gene (6 bases). CDR1 is LNHDA, CDR2 SQIVND, per germline (reference sequence). The CDR3 has 13 amino acids. Deletions cut 10 bases from V and 8 bases from J, with 20 bases between. CDR3 sequence (DNA): TGTGCCACCAAACCCCCCGGGGGCGACGGCTACACCTTC. It encodes CATKPPGGDGYTF.

J is TRBJ1-4 and V is TRBV27; perhaps TRBD1 as D (6 bases). V lost 3 bases to trimming and J lost 8 bases, with 19 bases between them. Germline V gene data show CDR1 as MNHEY and CDR2 as SMNVEV (reference sequence). The CDR3 is 16 residues long. The CDR3 DNA reads TGTGCCAGCAGTTTTTCCCGACAGGCCAGTCAAGAAAAACTGTTTTTT. Translated: CASSFSRQASQEKLFF.

The chain employs TRBV5-1 and TRBJ1-3; D ambiguous. This CDR3 is built from 17 residues. The V end lost 0 bases, the J end lost 0 bases, and 13 bases lay between the germline ends. Germline CDR1 reads SGHRS; CDR2 reads YFSETQ. CDR3 nucleotides: TGCGCCAGCAGCTTGGTAGCTACCTTCGGCTCTGGAAACACCATATATTTT. Translated: CASSLVATFGSGNTIYF.

This chain links TRBV19 with TRBJ1-5; perhaps TRBD1 as D (5 bases). CDR1 and CDR2 from the germline V gene are LNHDA and SQIVND (reference sequence). V was clipped by 2 bases and J by 2 bases, with 10 bases between them. The CDR3 contains 15 residues. The chain's CDR3 is CASSIIWGGNQPQHF. Written as DNA, the CDR3 is TGTGCCAGTAGTATAATTTGGGGGGGCAATCAGCCCCAGCATTTT. Drawing the rest from reference TRBV19 and TRBJ1-5, the complete variable domain is DGGITQSPKYLFRKEGQNVTLSCEQNLNHDAMYWYRQDPGQGLRLIYYSQIVNDFQKGDIAEGYSVSREKKESFPLTVTSAQKNPTAFYLCASSIIWGGNQPQHFGDGTRLSIL.

J is TRBJ1-3 and V is TRBV5-5; 8 positions match TRBD1. Germline CDR1 is SGHKS and CDR2 is YYEKEE (reference sequence). This CDR3 comprises 15 residues. J lost 2 bases, V lost 0 bases, and 1 base had no gene match. The CDR3 reads CASSLADRAGNTIYF. The CDR3 DNA reads as TGTGCCAGCAGCTTGGCGGACAGGGCTGGAAACACCATATATTTT.